This T cell receptor beta chain was sequenced for a study of shared clonotypes between healthy human individuals. With 4 bases clipped from V and 8 bases from J, the junction kept 7 bases outside the gene matches. Germline V gene data show CDR1 as MGHDK and CDR2 as SYGVNS. The CDR3 contains 14 residues. Profiled with immunoSEQ multiplex PCR; TCRdb holds only in-frame clones, not every one. The data contain over a million clones, around 95% of them singletons. Sample: naive CD4+ T cells sorted from blood. The subset here: CD45RA+ positively selected. V is TRBV25-1 and J is TRBJ2-1, with TRBD2 identical over 8 bases. The source of this sequence is a man between 25 and 39 years old in good health. The DNA of the CDR3 is TGTGCCAGCAGTGGGGAAGCGGGAGCCTATGAGCAGTTCTTC. Translated, it gives CASSGEAGAYEQFF. Looking up the rest from reference TRBV25-1 and TRBJ2-1 gives the full variable domain: EADIYQTPRYLVIGTGKKITLECSQTMGHDKMYWYQQDPGMELHLIHYSYGVNSTEKGDLSSESTVSRIRTEHFPLTLESARPSHTSQYLCASSGEAGAYEQFFGPGTRLTVL.